Listed here are 29 T cell receptor beta chains from one sample, sequenced in a study of blood T cell repertoires in COVID-19. Only in-frame clones appear in the TCRdb table, and some are missing; sequencing was by immunoSEQ multiplex PCR. Of a few hundred thousand clones in the sample, roughly 81% were seen once. Specimen: peripheral blood. The origin of the receptors is a man in his forties with acute or convalescent COVID-19.

This chain joins TRBV6-5 and TRBJ2-7; tentatively, D is TRBD1 (6 bases). The CDR3 is 15 amino acids. CDR1 is MNHEY and CDR2 is SVGAGI in the germline V gene. The V end lost 6 bases, the J end lost 3 bases, and 18 bases lay between the germline ends. The CDR3: CASSRPGHSFYEQYF. The CDR3 coding sequence is TGTGCCAGCAGCCGACCGGGACATAGCTTCTACGAGCAGTACTTC.

The V gene is TRBV7-9, the J gene TRBJ1-4, with 8 positions matching TRBD1. Germline assignment: CDR1 SEHNR and CDR2 FQNEAQ (reference sequence). Trimming at V came to 5 bases and at J to 5 bases, leaving 7 bases not matched to a gene. The CDR3 extends over 15 amino acids. CDR3 nucleotides: TGTGCCAGCAGCCCCGGGACAGGCACGAATGAAAAACTGTTTTTT. Translating gives CASSPGTGTNEKLFF. The complete variable domain, with remaining parts taken from reference TRBV7-9 and TRBJ1-4, reads DTGVSQNPRHKITKRGQNVTFRCDPISEHNRLYWYRQTLGQGPEFLTYFQNEAQLEKSRLLSDRFSAERPKGSFSTLEIQRTEQGDSAMYLCASSPGTGTNEKLFFGSGTQLSVL.

The V gene is TRBV5-1, the J gene TRBJ2-5; D perhaps matches TRBD1 (6 bases). The CDR3 extends over 13 amino acids. V was pared by 0 bases and J by 7 bases, with 10 bases between. Germline V gives CDR1 SGHRS, CDR2 YFSETQ. The CDR3 nucleotides read TGCGCCAGCAGCTTGGACAGGGAGAGGACCCAGTACTTC. Translated: CASSLDRERTQYF.

This rearrangement joins TRBV5-1 to TRBJ1-2, with 7 bases identical to TRBD1. V gave up 4 bases and J gave up 4 bases; unmatched junction bases: 1. Germline V CDR1 and CDR2: SGHRS, YFSETQ. The CDR3 is 12 amino acids. CDR3 sequence: CASSPGGYGYTF. CDR3 sequence (DNA): TGCGCCAGCAGCCCAGGGGGCTATGGCTACACCTTC. Looking up the rest from reference TRBV5-1 and TRBJ1-2 gives the full variable domain: KAGVTQTPRYLIKTRGQQVTLSCSPISGHRSVSWYQQTPGQGLQFLFEYFSETQRNKGNFPGRFSGRQFSNSRSEMNVSTLELGDSALYLCASSPGGYGYTFGSGTRLTVV.

This clone was recorded only once. The V and J genes are TRBV30 and TRBJ1-5; 7 bases line up with TRBD1. V lost 3 bases, J lost 7 bases, and 9 bases stayed unmatched. The CDR3 loop spans 14 amino acids. Germline V CDR1 and CDR2: GTSNPN, SVGIG (reference sequence). The DNA of the CDR3 is TGTGCCTGGAGCGTTAGAGGGGGCGGCCAGCCCCAGCATTTT. It yields the protein CAWSVRGGGQPQHF.

This clone was detected once. V gene TRBV3-1 (or the pseudogene TRBV3-2) combines with J gene TRBJ1-4; D perhaps matches TRBD1 (5 bases). Per the germline V gene, CDR1 is LGHDT and CDR2 is YNNKEL (reference sequence). Trimming removed 1 base at V and 8 bases at J, with 14 bases between. The CDR3 consists of 15 residues. The CDR3 sequence: CASSQVSAGSEKLFF. CDR3 sequence (DNA): TGTGCCAGCAGCCAAGTCTCGGCAGGGTCCGAAAAACTGTTTTTT.

V is TRBV6-1 and J is TRBJ1-5; no reliable D call. The CDR3 extends over 13 amino acids. CDR1 and CDR2 from the germline V gene are MNHNS and SASEGT. The germline V and J ends were trimmed by 2 bases and 1 base, with 3 bases remaining between them. CDR3 loop: CASSEQSNQPQHF. The CDR3 region has the DNA TGTGCCAGCAGTGAACAGAGCAATCAGCCCCAGCATTTT.

In this sample, this clone turned up a few times. The chain employs TRBV11-2 and TRBJ2-7; 9 bases align to TRBD2. J gave up 1 base and V 5 bases, and 12 bases lay outside the gene matches. CDR3 size: 17 residues. Germline values: CDR1 SGHAT, CDR2 FQNNGV. CDR3: CASSVSVAGGSSYEQYF. CDR3 sequence (DNA): TGTGCCAGCAGCGTAAGCGTGGCGGGGGGGTCTTCCTACGAGCAGTACTTC.

As to this clone: The same CDR3 arises from other DNA sequences in this sample as well. The rearrangement joins TRBV7-2 to TRBJ2-5; no definite D call. The V end lost 3 bases, the J end lost 4 bases, and 3 bases lay between the germline ends. The CDR3 extends over 11 amino acids. The germline CDR1 and CDR2 sequences are SGHTA and FQGNSA. The CDR3 here is CASSFRETQYF. The CDR3, as DNA: TGTGCCAGCAGCTTTAGAGAGACCCAGTACTTC.

The chain couples TRBV3-1 (or the pseudogene TRBV3-2) to TRBJ1-2; TRBD1 aligns across 9 bases. V shed 5 bases and J 2 bases; nucleotides not matched to a gene: 12. The CDR3 consists of 17 residues. Germline loops: CDR1 LGHDT, CDR2 YNNKEL (reference sequence). This chain's CDR3 is CASSGPGQGEENYGYTF. The CDR3 DNA reads TGTGCCAGCAGCGGACCGGGACAGGGCGAAGAAAACTATGGCTACACCTTC.

This clone was seen a handful of times. The rearrangement links TRBV10-3 to TRBJ2-7; 10 positions match TRBD1. The junction had 13 bases not matched to a gene; V was cut back by 3 bases and J by 5 bases. CDR3 size: 17 residues. The germline CDR1 and CDR2 sequences are ENHRY and SYGVKD. The CDR3 loop reads CAISEGLIGQGEDEQYF. The CDR3 coding sequence is TGTGCCATCAGTGAAGGCCTTATAGGACAGGGGGAGGACGAGCAGTACTTC.

This clone has a single count. The V and J genes are TRBV9 and TRBJ1-2; 11 nucleotides align to TRBD1. Trimming at V came to 3 bases and at J to 4 bases, leaving 11 bases not matched to a gene. The CDR3 covers 17 residues. Germline CDR1 SGDLS, CDR2 YYNGEE. CDR3 sequence (DNA): TGTGCCAGCAGCGGATCGGGACAGGGGGGTAAGGGCTATGGCTACACCTTC. Translating it yields CASSGSGQGGKGYGYTF.

J is TRBJ1-2 and V is TRBV24-1; 9 bases fit TRBD1. Germline V gene data show CDR1 as KGHDR and CDR2 as SFDVKD. The length of the CDR3 is 17 residues. V lost 0 bases, J lost 2 bases, and 6 bases stayed unmatched. The CDR3 DNA is TGTGCCACCAGTGATTTGTGGGACAGGGATGTGAACTATGGCTACACCTTC. Protein product: CATSDLWDRDVNYGYTF.

In its sample, this clone was seen once. V is TRBV5-1 and J is TRBJ2-6; TRBD1 matches 11 bases. Losses at the gene ends were 2 bases for V and 0 bases for J; bases not matched to a gene: 1. The CDR3 runs 17 residues. The V gene's germline CDR1 is SGHRS and CDR2 YFSETQ. This chain's CDR3 is CASSFGQGASGANVLTF. The CDR3 DNA reads TGCGCCAGCAGCTTTGGACAGGGGGCCTCTGGGGCCAACGTCCTGACTTTC.

This clone showed up just once. The CDR3 here is CAWSRRGFTEAFF. The CDR3, as DNA: TGTGCCTGGAGTAGGCGAGGGTTCACTGAAGCTTTCTTT. The genes are TRBV30 and TRBJ1-1; D unclear. The CDR3 totals 13 residues. The V end lost 2 bases, the J end lost 4 bases, and 11 bases lay between the germline ends. CDR1 and CDR2 from the germline V gene are GTSNPN and SVGIG (reference sequence).

This rearrangement joins TRBV25-1 to TRBJ1-5, with 9 bases aligning to TRBD1. Germline V gene sequence: CDR1 MGHDK, CDR2 SYGVNS. Trimming took 3 bases from V and 5 from J; bases not matched to a gene: 8. The CDR3 loop spans 16 amino acids. The CDR3 sequence is CASSEQGTGGDQPQHF. DNA of the CDR3: TGTGCCAGCAGTGAGCAAGGAACAGGGGGCGATCAGCCCCAGCATTTT.

The sample holds one count of this clone. V usage is TRBV7-9 and J usage is TRBJ1-6; D remains unclear. The germline CDR1 and CDR2 sequences are SEHNR and FQNEAQ (reference sequence). This CDR3 has 13 residues. Trimming took off 5 bases at V and 7 bases at J, with 9 bases between the two ends. The CDR3 nucleotides are TGTGCCAGCAGCAAAGAAGCGAATTCACCCCTCCACTTT. Amino acid sequence: CASSKEANSPLHF.

The chain joins TRBV24-1 to TRBJ1-5, with a tentative D call TRBD1 (6 bases). The CDR3 runs 14 residues. V was clipped by 6 bases and J by 4 bases, with 12 bases between them. The germline V gene has CDR1 KGHDR and CDR2 SFDVKD. DNA for the CDR3: TGTGCCACCAGTTCCGGGACAAGTAATCAGCCCCAGCATTTT. It codes for CATSSGTSNQPQHF.

The rearrangement uses TRBV4-1 and TRBJ1-1, with 10 positions matching TRBD1. The CDR3 has 14 amino acids. The V gene end was trimmed by 3 bases and the J gene end by 10 bases; junction bases not matched to a gene: 8. The germline gives CDR1 MGHRA, CDR2 YSYEKL. In DNA, the CDR3 is TGCGCCAGCAGCCAGGAAGACAGGGGGCGCGCAGCTTTCTTT. Translation: CASSQEDRGRAAFF.

The V gene is TRBV6-1, the J gene TRBJ1-5, with D tentatively TRBD1 (5 bases). The germline V gene encodes CDR1 MNHNS and CDR2 SASEGT. Trimming took 4 bases from V and 0 from J, leaving 16 bases between them. The CDR3 covers 17 residues. The CDR3 bases are TGTGCCAGCAGTGGGGCAGGGCCCGTATATAGCAATCAGCCCCAGCATTTT. Protein product: CASSGAGPVYSNQPQHF.

This sequence joins TRBV5-5 and TRBJ1-1; tentatively, D is TRBD1 (6 bases). The CDR3 has 14 amino acids. The ends were cut back, 0 bases at V and 3 bases at J, with 9 bases in the middle. CDR1 and CDR2 from the germline V gene are SGHKS and YYEKEE (reference sequence). This CDR3 reads CASSLGQAYTEAFF. The DNA for the CDR3 is TGTGCCAGCAGCTTGGGACAGGCGTACACTGAAGCTTTCTTT.

The V call is TRBV5-1, the J call TRBJ2-5, with 9 bases aligning to TRBD1. This CDR3 contains 14 residues. The junction had 3 bases not matched to a gene; V was cut back by 4 bases and J by 2 bases. Germline assignment: CDR1 SGHRS and CDR2 YFSETQ. The CDR3 reads CASSPGTGQETQYF. The CDR3 DNA sequence: TGCGCCAGCAGCCCCGGGACAGGGCAAGAGACCCAGTACTTC. The full variable domain, in which reference TRBV5-1 and TRBJ2-5 provide the parts outside the CDR3, is KAGVTQTPRYLIKTRGQQVTLSCSPISGHRSVSWYQQTPGQGLQFLFEYFSETQRNKGNFPGRFSGRQFSNSRSEMNVSTLELGDSALYLCASSPGTGQETQYFGPGTRLLVL.

The genes are TRBV9 and TRBJ1-6; TRBD1 matches at 11 bases. CDR3 length: 14 residues. Germline CDR1 is SGDLS and CDR2 is YYNGEE. Losses at the gene ends were 0 bases for V and 11 bases for J; bases not matched to a gene: 1. In DNA, the CDR3 is TGTGCCAGCAGCGTAGGGGACAGGGGGACACCCCTCCACTTT. Amino acid sequence: CASSVGDRGTPLHF.

This rearrangement joins TRBV19 to TRBJ2-1; the match to TRBD1 covers 7 bases. This CDR3 region has 13 residues. Germline V CDR1 and CDR2: LNHDA, SQIVND (reference sequence). Trimming took 3 bases from V and 8 from J; bases not matched to a gene: 4. CDR3 bases: TGTGCCAGTAGTATGGACAGGATGTATGAGCAGTTCTTC. This gives the protein CASSMDRMYEQFF.

The chain has TRBV28 and TRBJ1-1; D gene uncertain. CDR3 length: 14 amino acids. CDR1 MDHEN and CDR2 SYDVKM come from the germline V gene. V was pared by 5 bases and J by 0 bases, with 10 bases between. CDR3 DNA sequence: TGTGCCAGCAGTCGGCATAGCCTGAACACTGAAGCTTTCTTT. It yields the protein CASSRHSLNTEAFF.

CDR3 sequence: CASSSGTSGEVVEQFF. CDR3 nucleotide sequence: TGTGCCAGCAGTTCCGGGACTAGCGGGGAGGTAGTTGAGCAGTTCTTC. The chain uses TRBV6-2 or TRBV6-3 and TRBJ2-1, with 13 bases matching TRBD2. CDR1 is MNHEY and CDR2 is SVGEGT in the germline V gene. The CDR3 extends over 16 amino acids. The V segment lost 4 bases and the J segment 9 bases; nucleotides outside the gene matches: 9.

This clone has more than one count but fewer than ten. This CDR3 is CAWRRSSSYNEQFF. DNA of the CDR3: TGTGCCTGGAGGAGAAGTAGCTCCTACAATGAGCAGTTCTTC. V usage is TRBV30 and J usage is TRBJ2-1; D unclear. Germline V gene data show CDR1 as GTSNPN and CDR2 as SVGIG (reference sequence). Trimming took off 3 bases at V and 0 bases at J, with 9 bases between the two ends. This CDR3 region has 14 residues.

The rearrangement uses TRBV7-9 and TRBJ2-3; TRBD1 aligns across 8 bases. The CDR3 has 14 amino acids. The trim removed 1 base at V and 5 bases at J, leaving 2 bases unmatched. Germline lookup yields CDR1 SEHNR and CDR2 FQNEAQ (reference sequence). CDR3 coding DNA: TGTGCCAGCAGCTTAGGTACAGGGGGAGATACGCAGTATTTT. Its protein is CASSLGTGGDTQYF.

CDR3 in DNA: TGTGCCAGCAGTGAAACAGTTTATGGCTACACCTTC. As protein: CASSETVYGYTF. The rearrangement joins TRBV2 to TRBJ1-2; D gene ambiguous. V lost 2 bases, J lost 5 bases, and 6 bases lay in between. The CDR3 length is 12 residues. Germline CDR1 and CDR2: SNHLY and FYNNEI.